The rows below give T cell receptor beta chains drawn from one sample of a study of control samples from healthy donors and cancer patients. This table comes from immunoSEQ multiplex PCR, and its TCRdb copy is limited to in-frame clones, with some not included. The sample consists of about 160,000 clones, about 94% of them appearing once. Sequencing was performed on blood. The origin of the receptors is a woman aged 40 to 50 in good health. Both conserved end residues are part of each CDR3. The order of the fields is D gene, V gene, J gene, clone size, CDR3 protein, CDR3 DNA. D genes are given only for firm matches. Some rows have no size entry. The others give once, few or many, or a class for an expanded clone.

d_call: -
v_call: TRBV11-2
j_call: TRBJ1-1
clone_size: once
cdr3_aa: CASSLGSVAGNTEAFF
cdr3_nt: TGTGCCAGCAGCTTAGGGTCGGTTGCAGGGAACACTGAAGCTTTCTTT

d_call: -
v_call: TRBV7-6
j_call: TRBJ2-1
clone_size: once
cdr3_aa: CASREGTAYNEQFF
cdr3_nt: TGTGCCAGCAGGGAGGGGACAGCTTACAATGAGCAGTTCTTC

d_call: TRBD2
v_call: TRBV25-1
j_call: TRBJ2-2
clone_size: once
cdr3_aa: CASSGLAGGFTGELFF
cdr3_nt: TGTGCCAGCAGTGGCTTAGCGGGAGGGTTCACCGGGGAGCTGTTTTTT

d_call: -
v_call: TRBV9
j_call: TRBJ2-7
clone_size: -
cdr3_aa: CASSPRDIDYEQYF
cdr3_nt: TGTGCCAGCAGCCCGCGGGACATAGATTACGAGCAGTACTTC

d_call: TRBD2
v_call: TRBV7-8
j_call: TRBJ2-1
clone_size: -
cdr3_aa: CASSRAGGTYNEQFF
cdr3_nt: TGTGCCAGCAGCCGAGCGGGGGGCACCTACAATGAGCAGTTCTTC

d_call: -
v_call: TRBV5-1
j_call: TRBJ1-3
clone_size: -
cdr3_aa: CASSFAGISGNTIYF
cdr3_nt: TGCGCCAGCAGCTTTGCCGGGATCTCTGGAAACACCATATATTTT

d_call: -
v_call: TRBV5-6
j_call: TRBJ1-2
clone_size: -
cdr3_aa: CASSFTGINYGYTF
cdr3_nt: TGTGCCAGCAGCTTCACAGGGATTAACTATGGCTACACCTTC

d_call: TRBD2
v_call: TRBV4-1
j_call: TRBJ2-1
clone_size: -
cdr3_aa: CASSQVRLAEARRVNEQFF
cdr3_nt: TGCGCCAGCAGCCAAGTAAGACTAGCGGAGGCAAGACGGGTGAATGAGCAGTTCTTC

d_call: -
v_call: TRBV11-2
j_call: TRBJ1-2
clone_size: few
cdr3_aa: CASSSNTGPTNYGYTF
cdr3_nt: TGTGCCAGCAGCTCTAATACAGGACCAACTAACTATGGCTACACCTTC

d_call: TRBD1
v_call: TRBV29-1
j_call: TRBJ1-2
clone_size: -
cdr3_aa: CSVEPRDRGPYGYGYTF
cdr3_nt: TGCAGCGTTGAACCCCGGGACAGGGGGCCGTACGGCTATGGCTACACCTTC

d_call: -
v_call: TRBV9
j_call: TRBJ1-6
clone_size: medium-sized
cdr3_aa: CASSVGTATSSSPLHF
cdr3_nt: TGTGCCAGCAGCGTAGGGACTGCGACCTCAAGTTCACCCCTCCACTTT

d_call: TRBD1
v_call: TRBV7-6
j_call: TRBJ1-2
clone_size: -
cdr3_aa: CASSLGQGLDYGYTF
cdr3_nt: TGTGCCAGCAGCTTAGGACAGGGGTTGGACTATGGCTACACCTTC

d_call: TRBD1
v_call: TRBV19
j_call: TRBJ2-7
clone_size: -
cdr3_aa: CASSIAQGAYEQYF
cdr3_nt: TGTGCCAGTAGTATTGCCCAGGGGGCCTACGAGCAGTACTTC

d_call: TRBD1
v_call: TRBV11-2
j_call: TRBJ1-2
clone_size: -
cdr3_aa: CASSLGALRGRLSYTF
cdr3_nt: TGTGCCAGCAGCTTAGGAGCTCTCAGGGGGCGTTTAAGCTACACCTTC

d_call: -
v_call: TRBV6-2/TRBV6-3
j_call: TRBJ1-1
clone_size: -
cdr3_aa: CASSWRQSGAEAFF
cdr3_nt: TGTGCCAGCAGTTGGAGACAATCCGGCGCTGAAGCTTTCTTT

d_call: -
v_call: TRBV19
j_call: TRBJ1-6
clone_size: -
cdr3_aa: CASSGGNSPLHF
cdr3_nt: TGTGCCAGTAGTGGGGGGAATTCACCCCTCCACTTT

d_call: TRBD1
v_call: TRBV10-3
j_call: TRBJ1-2
clone_size: -
cdr3_aa: CAISAGTGPSGYTF
cdr3_nt: TGTGCCATCAGTGCCGGGACAGGGCCTAGTGGCTACACCTTC

d_call: TRBD1
v_call: TRBV9
j_call: TRBJ1-2
clone_size: -
cdr3_aa: CASSVEQGFYGYTF
cdr3_nt: TGTGCCAGCAGCGTTGAACAGGGGTTCTATGGCTACACCTTC

d_call: -
v_call: TRBV24-1
j_call: TRBJ2-1
clone_size: -
cdr3_aa: CATSDLHNEQFF
cdr3_nt: TGTGCCACCAGTGATTTGCACAATGAGCAGTTCTTC

d_call: -
v_call: TRBV19
j_call: TRBJ1-2
clone_size: -
cdr3_aa: CASSISPGGARNGYTF
cdr3_nt: TGTGCCAGTAGTATAAGCCCCGGGGGGGCCCGGAATGGCTACACCTTC

d_call: -
v_call: TRBV2
j_call: TRBJ2-3
clone_size: once
cdr3_aa: CAREIGGVLYF
cdr3_nt: TGTGCCAGAGAGATAGGGGGGGTACTGTATTTT

d_call: TRBD1
v_call: TRBV18
j_call: TRBJ1-2
clone_size: -
cdr3_aa: CASSRGLDRAAISYTF
cdr3_nt: TGTGCCAGCTCACGGGGCCTGGACAGGGCCGCAATTAGCTACACCTTC

d_call: -
v_call: TRBV6-2/TRBV6-3
j_call: TRBJ2-5
clone_size: -
cdr3_aa: CASSYGYQETQYF
cdr3_nt: TGTGCCAGCAGTTACGGGTACCAAGAGACCCAGTACTTC

d_call: -
v_call: TRBV5-4
j_call: TRBJ1-4
clone_size: -
cdr3_aa: CASSRDLGKLFF
cdr3_nt: TGTGCCAGCAGCAGGGATCTTGGAAAACTGTTTTTT

d_call: -
v_call: TRBV7-9
j_call: TRBJ1-2
clone_size: -
cdr3_aa: CASSFRQGARFSGYTF
cdr3_nt: TGTGCCAGCAGTTTCCGTCAGGGAGCACGATTCTCTGGCTACACCTTC

d_call: -
v_call: TRBV7-2
j_call: TRBJ1-2
clone_size: -
cdr3_aa: CASSLVPRAGEDGYTF
cdr3_nt: TGTGCCAGCAGCTTAGTTCCCCGGGCAGGGGAGGATGGCTACACCTTC

d_call: -
v_call: TRBV7-6
j_call: TRBJ2-2
clone_size: -
cdr3_aa: CASSLVWRGNTGELFF
cdr3_nt: TGTGCCAGCAGCTTAGTCTGGCGGGGGAACACCGGGGAGCTGTTTTTT

d_call: TRBD2
v_call: TRBV7-3
j_call: TRBJ2-5
clone_size: -
cdr3_aa: CASSSGLAGARETQYF
cdr3_nt: TGTGCCAGCAGCTCGGGACTAGCGGGAGCCCGGGAGACCCAGTACTTC

d_call: -
v_call: TRBV9
j_call: TRBJ1-5
clone_size: -
cdr3_aa: CASNQGISNQPQHF
cdr3_nt: TGTGCCAGCAACCAAGGGATTAGCAATCAGCCCCAGCATTTT

d_call: -
v_call: TRBV15
j_call: TRBJ2-7
clone_size: -
cdr3_aa: CATSRGGTTNYEQYF
cdr3_nt: TGTGCCACCAGCAGAGGTGGAACAACAAACTACGAGCAGTACTTC

d_call: TRBD1
v_call: TRBV19
j_call: TRBJ1-4
clone_size: -
cdr3_aa: CASIGTARGEKLFF
cdr3_nt: TGTGCCAGTATAGGGACAGCTAGGGGAGAAAAACTGTTTTTT

d_call: -
v_call: TRBV30
j_call: TRBJ1-2
clone_size: -
cdr3_aa: CAWSGSNYGYTF
cdr3_nt: TGTGCCTGGAGTGGTAGTAACTATGGCTACACCTTC

d_call: -
v_call: TRBV5-5
j_call: TRBJ1-1
clone_size: -
cdr3_aa: CASSSNIVSANTEAFF
cdr3_nt: TGTGCCAGCAGCTCGAACATCGTAAGTGCGAACACTGAAGCTTTCTTT

d_call: -
v_call: TRBV28
j_call: TRBJ1-4
clone_size: -
cdr3_aa: CASSPPGAGREKLFF
cdr3_nt: TGTGCCAGCAGTCCCCCGGGGGCGGGGAGGGAAAAACTGTTTTTT

d_call: -
v_call: TRBV19
j_call: TRBJ1-6
clone_size: -
cdr3_aa: CASSVGNSPLHF
cdr3_nt: TGTGCCAGTAGTGTCGGGAATTCACCCCTCCACTTT

d_call: TRBD1
v_call: TRBV7-2
j_call: TRBJ1-1
clone_size: -
cdr3_aa: CASSSNGQAGTEAFF
cdr3_nt: TGTGCCAGCAGCTCGAATGGACAGGCTGGCACTGAAGCTTTCTTT

d_call: -
v_call: TRBV5-1
j_call: TRBJ1-4
clone_size: -
cdr3_aa: CASSLGQAVEKLFF
cdr3_nt: TGCGCCAGCAGCTTGGGACAGGCCGTTGAAAAACTGTTTTTT

d_call: -
v_call: TRBV2
j_call: TRBJ2-1
clone_size: -
cdr3_aa: CASSDWNEQFF
cdr3_nt: TGTGCCAGCAGTGACTGGAATGAGCAGTTCTTC

d_call: -
v_call: TRBV5-1
j_call: TRBJ1-6
clone_size: once
cdr3_aa: CASSFDSGDSPLHF
cdr3_nt: TGCGCCAGCAGCTTCGACTCGGGCGACTCACCCCTCCACTTT

d_call: -
v_call: TRBV5-3
j_call: TRBJ1-5
clone_size: -
cdr3_aa: CARSSATVSNQPQHF
cdr3_nt: TGTGCCAGAAGCTCAGCGACAGTGTCCAATCAGCCCCAGCATTTT

d_call: -
v_call: TRBV7-9
j_call: TRBJ1-1
clone_size: -
cdr3_aa: CASSLVPPNTEAFF
cdr3_nt: TGTGCCAGCAGCTTAGTCCCCCCGAACACTGAAGCTTTCTTT

d_call: -
v_call: TRBV7-3
j_call: TRBJ2-6
clone_size: -
cdr3_aa: CASSNGGANVLTF
cdr3_nt: TGTGCCAGCAGCAATGGGGGGGCCAACGTCCTGACTTTC

d_call: TRBD1
v_call: TRBV5-1
j_call: TRBJ1-2
clone_size: -
cdr3_aa: CASTTTGGINYGYTF
cdr3_nt: TGCGCCAGCACAACGACAGGGGGCATTAACTATGGCTACACCTTC

d_call: -
v_call: TRBV27
j_call: TRBJ1-2
clone_size: -
cdr3_aa: CASSSGQYGYTF
cdr3_nt: TGTGCCAGCAGTTCCGGACAGTATGGCTACACCTTC

d_call: -
v_call: TRBV2
j_call: TRBJ1-5
clone_size: -
cdr3_aa: CASSPTGSNQPQHF
cdr3_nt: TGTGCCAGCAGTCCAACAGGGAGCAATCAGCCCCAGCATTTT

d_call: -
v_call: TRBV5-1
j_call: TRBJ2-2
clone_size: -
cdr3_aa: CASSLEGEDTGELFF
cdr3_nt: TGCGCCAGCAGCTTGGAAGGGGAGGACACCGGGGAGCTGTTTTTT

d_call: -
v_call: TRBV12-3/TRBV12-4
j_call: TRBJ1-2
clone_size: -
cdr3_aa: CASSFSGAGYTF
cdr3_nt: TGTGCCAGCAGTTTCTCAGGAGCTGGCTACACCTTC

d_call: -
v_call: TRBV3-1/TRBV3-2
j_call: TRBJ2-2
clone_size: once
cdr3_aa: CASSQSSVTGELFF
cdr3_nt: TGTGCCAGCAGCCAATCGTCCGTCACCGGGGAGCTGTTTTTT

d_call: TRBD2
v_call: TRBV6-2/TRBV6-3
j_call: TRBJ2-1
clone_size: -
cdr3_aa: CASSYGLAGVSSYNEQFF
cdr3_nt: TGTGCCAGCAGTTATGGGCTAGCGGGAGTTTCCTCCTACAATGAGCAGTTCTTC

d_call: TRBD1
v_call: TRBV3-1/TRBV3-2
j_call: TRBJ1-2
clone_size: -
cdr3_aa: CASSQTPRTGRGYTF
cdr3_nt: TGTGCCAGCAGCCAGACCCCCCGGACAGGGAGGGGCTACACCTTC

d_call: TRBD1
v_call: TRBV20-1
j_call: TRBJ1-2
clone_size: -
cdr3_aa: CSASDRQGRVYDYGYTF
cdr3_nt: TGCAGTGCTAGTGACCGACAGGGAAGGGTTTATGACTATGGCTACACCTTC